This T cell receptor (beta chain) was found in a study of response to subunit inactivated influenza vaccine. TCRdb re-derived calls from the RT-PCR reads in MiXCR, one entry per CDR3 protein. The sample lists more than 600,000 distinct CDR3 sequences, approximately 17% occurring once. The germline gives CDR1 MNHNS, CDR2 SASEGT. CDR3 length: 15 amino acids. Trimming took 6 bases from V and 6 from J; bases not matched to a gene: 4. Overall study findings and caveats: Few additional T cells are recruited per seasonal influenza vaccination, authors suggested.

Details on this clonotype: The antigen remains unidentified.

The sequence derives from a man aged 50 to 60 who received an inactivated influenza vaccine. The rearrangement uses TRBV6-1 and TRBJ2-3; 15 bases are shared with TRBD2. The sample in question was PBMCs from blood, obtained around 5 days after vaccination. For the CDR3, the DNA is TGTGCCAGCAGACCCGGGACTAGCGGGGGGGATACGCAGTATTTT. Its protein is CASRPGTSGGDTQYF.